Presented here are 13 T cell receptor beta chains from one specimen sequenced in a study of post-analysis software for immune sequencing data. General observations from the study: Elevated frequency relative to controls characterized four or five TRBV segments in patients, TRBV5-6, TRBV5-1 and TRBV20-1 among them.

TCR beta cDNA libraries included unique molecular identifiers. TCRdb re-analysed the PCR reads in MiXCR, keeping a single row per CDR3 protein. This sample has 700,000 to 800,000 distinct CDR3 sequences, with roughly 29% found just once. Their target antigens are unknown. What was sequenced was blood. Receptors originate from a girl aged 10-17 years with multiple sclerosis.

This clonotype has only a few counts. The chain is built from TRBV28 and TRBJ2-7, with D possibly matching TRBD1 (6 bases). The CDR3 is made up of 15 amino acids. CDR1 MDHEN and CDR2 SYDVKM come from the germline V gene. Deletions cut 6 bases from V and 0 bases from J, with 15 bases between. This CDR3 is CASSLDSENSYEQYF. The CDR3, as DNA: TGTGCCAGCAGCCTGGACAGCGAAAACTCCTACGAGCAGTACTTC.

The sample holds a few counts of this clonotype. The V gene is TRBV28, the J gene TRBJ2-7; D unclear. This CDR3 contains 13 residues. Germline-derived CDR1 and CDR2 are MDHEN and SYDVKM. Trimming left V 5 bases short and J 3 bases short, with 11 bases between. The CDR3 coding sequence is TGTGCCAGCAGTCTCGGGTGGAACTACGAGCAGTACTTC. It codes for CASSLGWNYEQYF.

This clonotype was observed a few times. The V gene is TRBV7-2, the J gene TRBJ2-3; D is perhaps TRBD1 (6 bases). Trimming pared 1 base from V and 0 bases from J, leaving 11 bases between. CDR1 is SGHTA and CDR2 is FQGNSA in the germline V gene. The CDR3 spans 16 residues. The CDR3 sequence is CASSLETGPSTDTQYF. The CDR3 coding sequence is TGTGCCAGCAGCTTAGAGACAGGCCCTAGCACAGATACGCAGTATTTT.

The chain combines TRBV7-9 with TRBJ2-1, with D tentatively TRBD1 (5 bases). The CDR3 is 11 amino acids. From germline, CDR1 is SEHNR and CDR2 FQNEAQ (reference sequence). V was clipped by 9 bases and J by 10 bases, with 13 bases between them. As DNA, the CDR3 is TGTGCCAGTACCTGGGGCCCCGAGCAGTTCTTC. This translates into CASTWGPEQFF.

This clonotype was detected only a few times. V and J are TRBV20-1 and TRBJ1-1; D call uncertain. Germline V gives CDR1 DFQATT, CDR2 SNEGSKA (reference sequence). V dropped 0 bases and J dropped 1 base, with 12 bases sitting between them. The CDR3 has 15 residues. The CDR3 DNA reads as TGCAGTGCTAGAGAAGGCCGACACTGGAACACTGAAGCTTTCTTT. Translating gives CSAREGRHWNTEAFF.

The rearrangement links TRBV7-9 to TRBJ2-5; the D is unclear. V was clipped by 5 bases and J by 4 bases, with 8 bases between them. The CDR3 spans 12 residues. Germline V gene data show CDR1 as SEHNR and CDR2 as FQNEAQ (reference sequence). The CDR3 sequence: CASSPVTETQYF. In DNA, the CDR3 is TGTGCCAGCAGCCCTGTGACAGAGACCCAGTACTTC.

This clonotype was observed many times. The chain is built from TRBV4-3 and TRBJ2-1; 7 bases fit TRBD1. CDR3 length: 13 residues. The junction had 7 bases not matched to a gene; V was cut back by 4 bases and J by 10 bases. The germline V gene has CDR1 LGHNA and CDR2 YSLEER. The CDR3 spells CASSRETGREQFF. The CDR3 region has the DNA TGCGCCAGCAGCCGGGAGACAGGGAGAGAGCAGTTCTTC.

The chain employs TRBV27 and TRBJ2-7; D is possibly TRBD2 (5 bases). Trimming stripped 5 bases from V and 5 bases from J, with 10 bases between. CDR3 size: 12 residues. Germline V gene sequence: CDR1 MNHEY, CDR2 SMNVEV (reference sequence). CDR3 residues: CASSVPGDEQYF. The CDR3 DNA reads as TGTGCCAGCAGTGTCCCCGGGGACGAGCAGTACTTC.

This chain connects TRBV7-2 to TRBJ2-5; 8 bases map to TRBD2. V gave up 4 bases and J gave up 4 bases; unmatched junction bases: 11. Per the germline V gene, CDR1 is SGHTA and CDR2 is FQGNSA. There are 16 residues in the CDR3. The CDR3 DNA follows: TGTGCCAGCAGCTCCCGCCTAAGCGGGGGTCGAGAGACCCAGTACTTC. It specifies CASSSRLSGGRETQYF.

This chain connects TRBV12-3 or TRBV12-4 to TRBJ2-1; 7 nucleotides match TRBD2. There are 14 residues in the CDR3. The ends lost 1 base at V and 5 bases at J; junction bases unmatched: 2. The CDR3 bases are TGTGCCAGCAGTTTAGGGGAGGGGCACAATGAGCAGTTCTTC. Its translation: CASSLGEGHNEQFF.

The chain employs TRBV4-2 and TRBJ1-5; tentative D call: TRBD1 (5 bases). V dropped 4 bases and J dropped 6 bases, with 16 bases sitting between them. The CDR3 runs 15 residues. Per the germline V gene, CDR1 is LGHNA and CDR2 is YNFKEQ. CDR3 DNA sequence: TGTGCCAGCAGCCCGCAGACGGCCGGGGGTCAGCCCCAGCATTTT. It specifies CASSPQTAGGQPQHF.

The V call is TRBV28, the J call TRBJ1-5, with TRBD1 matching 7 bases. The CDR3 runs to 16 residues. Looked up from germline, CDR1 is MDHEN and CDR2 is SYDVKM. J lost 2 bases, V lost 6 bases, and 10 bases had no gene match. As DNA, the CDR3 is TGTGCCAGCAGCCCCGGTACAGGGGACGGCAATCAGCCCCAGCATTTT. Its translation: CASSPGTGDGNQPQHF.

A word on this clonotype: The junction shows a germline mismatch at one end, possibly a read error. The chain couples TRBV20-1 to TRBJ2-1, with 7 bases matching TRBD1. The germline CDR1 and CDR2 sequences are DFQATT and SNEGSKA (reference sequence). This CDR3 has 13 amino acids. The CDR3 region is CSALTGTGNGQFF. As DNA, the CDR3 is TGCAGTGCTCTGACAGGGACGGGGAATGGGCAGTTCTTC.